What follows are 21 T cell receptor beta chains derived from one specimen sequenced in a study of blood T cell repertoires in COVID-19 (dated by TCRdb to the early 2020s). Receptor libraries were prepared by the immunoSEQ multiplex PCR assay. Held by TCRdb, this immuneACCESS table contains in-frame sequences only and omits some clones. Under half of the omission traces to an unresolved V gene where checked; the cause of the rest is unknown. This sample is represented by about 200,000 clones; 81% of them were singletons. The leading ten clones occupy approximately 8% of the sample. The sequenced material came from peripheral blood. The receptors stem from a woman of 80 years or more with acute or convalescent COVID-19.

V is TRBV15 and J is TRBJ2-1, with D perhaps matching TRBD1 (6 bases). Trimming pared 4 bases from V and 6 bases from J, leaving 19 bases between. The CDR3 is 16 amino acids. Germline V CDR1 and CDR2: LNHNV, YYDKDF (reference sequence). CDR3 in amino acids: CATSKTLRDKTNEQFF. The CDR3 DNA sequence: TGTGCCACCAGCAAAACCCTCCGGGACAAGACCAATGAGCAGTTCTTC.

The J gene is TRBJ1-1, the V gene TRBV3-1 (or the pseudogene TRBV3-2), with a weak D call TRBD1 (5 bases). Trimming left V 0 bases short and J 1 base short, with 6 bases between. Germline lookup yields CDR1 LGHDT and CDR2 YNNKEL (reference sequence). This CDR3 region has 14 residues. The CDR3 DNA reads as TGTGCCAGCAGCCAAGAGGGGGGGAACACTGAAGCTTTCTTT. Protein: CASSQEGGNTEAFF.

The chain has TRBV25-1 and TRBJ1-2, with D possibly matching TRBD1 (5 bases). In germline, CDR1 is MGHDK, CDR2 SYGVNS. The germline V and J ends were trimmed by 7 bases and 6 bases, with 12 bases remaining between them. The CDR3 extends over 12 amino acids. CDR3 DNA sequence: TGTGCCAGCACCTGGGGGGTGGATGGCTACACCTTC. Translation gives CASTWGVDGYTF.

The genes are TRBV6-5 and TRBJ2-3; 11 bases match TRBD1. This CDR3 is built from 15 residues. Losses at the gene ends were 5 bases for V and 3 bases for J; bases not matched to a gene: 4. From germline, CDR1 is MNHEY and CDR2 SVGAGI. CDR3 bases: TGTGCCAGCAGTCCGGGACAGGGGGTTACAGATACGCAGTATTTT. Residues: CASSPGQGVTDTQYF.

CDR3 amino acids: CASSYRGNYNSPLHF. The CDR3 DNA reads as TGTGCCAGCAGTTATCGCGGGAACTATAATTCACCCCTCCACTTT. The V gene is TRBV6-5, the J gene TRBJ1-6; D gene uncertain. Trimming removed 3 bases at V and 3 bases at J, with 9 bases between. CDR3 size: 15 residues. Germline-derived CDR1 and CDR2 are MNHEY and SVGAGI.

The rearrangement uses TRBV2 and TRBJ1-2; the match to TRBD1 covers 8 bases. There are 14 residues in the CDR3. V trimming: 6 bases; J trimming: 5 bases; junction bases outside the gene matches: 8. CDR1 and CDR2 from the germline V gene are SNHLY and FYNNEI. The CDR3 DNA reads TGTGCCAGCAGCCCGGGACAGGAGATTTATGGCTACACCTTC. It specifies CASSPGQEIYGYTF.

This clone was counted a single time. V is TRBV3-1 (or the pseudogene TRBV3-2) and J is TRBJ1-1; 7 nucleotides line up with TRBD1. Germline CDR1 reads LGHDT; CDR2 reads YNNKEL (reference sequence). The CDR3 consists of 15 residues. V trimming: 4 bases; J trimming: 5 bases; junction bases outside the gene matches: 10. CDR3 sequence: CASSLRQGSRTEAFF. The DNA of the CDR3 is TGTGCCAGCAGCCTAAGACAGGGTTCAAGGACTGAAGCTTTCTTT.

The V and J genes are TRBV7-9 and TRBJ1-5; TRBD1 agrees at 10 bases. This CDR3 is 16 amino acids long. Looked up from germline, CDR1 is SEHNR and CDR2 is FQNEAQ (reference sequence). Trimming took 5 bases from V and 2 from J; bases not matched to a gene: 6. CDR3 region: CASSPDGTGGNQPQHF. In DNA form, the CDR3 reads TGTGCCAGCAGCCCAGATGGGACAGGGGGCAATCAGCCCCAGCATTTT. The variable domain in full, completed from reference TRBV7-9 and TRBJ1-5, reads DTGVSQNPRHKITKRGQNVTFRCDPISEHNRLYWYRQTLGQGPEFLTYFQNEAQLEKSRLLSDRFSAERPKGSFSTLEIQRTEQGDSAMYLCASSPDGTGGNQPQHFGDGTRLSIL.

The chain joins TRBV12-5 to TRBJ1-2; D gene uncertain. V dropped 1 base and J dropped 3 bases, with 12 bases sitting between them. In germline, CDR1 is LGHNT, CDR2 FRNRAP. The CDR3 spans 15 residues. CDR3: CASGLGRGEYYGYTF. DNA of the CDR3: TGTGCTAGTGGTTTGGGCCGCGGGGAGTACTATGGCTACACCTTC. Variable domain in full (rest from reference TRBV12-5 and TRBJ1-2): DARVTQTPRHKVTEMGQEVTMRCQPILGHNTVFWYRQTMMQGLELLAYFRNRAPLDDSGMPKDRFSAEMPDATLATLKIQPSEPRDSAVYFCASGLGRGEYYGYTFGSGTRLTVV.

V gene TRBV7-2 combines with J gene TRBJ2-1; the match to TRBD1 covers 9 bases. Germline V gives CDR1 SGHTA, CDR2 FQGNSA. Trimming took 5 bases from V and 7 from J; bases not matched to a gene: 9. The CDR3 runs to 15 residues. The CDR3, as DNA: TGTGCCAGCAGCCCCGGACAGGGGACGTGGAATGAGCAGTTCTTC. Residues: CASSPGQGTWNEQFF.

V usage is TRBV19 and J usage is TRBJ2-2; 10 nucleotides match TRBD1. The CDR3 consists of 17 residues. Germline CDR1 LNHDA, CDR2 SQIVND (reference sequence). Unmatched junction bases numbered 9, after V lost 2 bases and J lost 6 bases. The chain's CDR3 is CASSIPRGQGFPGELFF. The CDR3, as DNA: TGTGCCAGTAGTATACCACGGGGACAGGGGTTTCCCGGGGAGCTGTTTTTT.

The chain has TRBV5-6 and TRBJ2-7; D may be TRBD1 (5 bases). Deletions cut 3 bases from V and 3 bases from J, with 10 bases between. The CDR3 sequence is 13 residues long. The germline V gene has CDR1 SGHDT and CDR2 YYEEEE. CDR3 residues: CASSSRVVYEQYF. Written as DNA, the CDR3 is TGTGCCAGCAGCTCCAGGGTTGTCTACGAGCAGTACTTC. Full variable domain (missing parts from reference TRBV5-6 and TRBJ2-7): DAGVTQSPTHLIKTRGQQVTLRCSPKSGHDTVSWYQQALGQGPQFIFQYYEEEERQRGNFPDRFSGHQFPNYSSELNVNALLLGDSALYLCASSSRVVYEQYFGPGTRLTVT.

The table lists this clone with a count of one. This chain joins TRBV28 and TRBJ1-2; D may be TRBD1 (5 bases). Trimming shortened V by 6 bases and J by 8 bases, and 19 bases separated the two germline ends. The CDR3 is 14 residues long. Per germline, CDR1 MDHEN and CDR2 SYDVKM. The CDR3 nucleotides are TGTGCCAGCAGCCCAATAAGTAGGGGTAGCGGCTACACCTTC. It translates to CASSPISRGSGYTF.

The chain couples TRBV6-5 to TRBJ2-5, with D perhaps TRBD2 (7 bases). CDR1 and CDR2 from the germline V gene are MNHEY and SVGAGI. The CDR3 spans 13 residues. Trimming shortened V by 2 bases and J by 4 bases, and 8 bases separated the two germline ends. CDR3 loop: CASSYRGGETQYF. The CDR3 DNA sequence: TGTGCCAGCAGTTACAGGGGGGGAGAGACCCAGTACTTC.

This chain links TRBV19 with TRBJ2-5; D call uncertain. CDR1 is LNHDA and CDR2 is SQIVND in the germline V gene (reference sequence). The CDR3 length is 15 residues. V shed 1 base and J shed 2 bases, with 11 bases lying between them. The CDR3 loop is CASSIGSRQQETQYF. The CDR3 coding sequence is TGTGCCAGTAGTATAGGAAGCCGACAACAAGAGACCCAGTACTTC.

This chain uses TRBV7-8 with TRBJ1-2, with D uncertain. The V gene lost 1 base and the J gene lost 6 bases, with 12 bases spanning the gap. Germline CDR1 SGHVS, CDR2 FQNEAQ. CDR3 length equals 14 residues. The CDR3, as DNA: TGTGCCAGCAGCTTAGGTGAGGCAAGAAATGGCTACACCTTC. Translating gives CASSLGEARNGYTF.

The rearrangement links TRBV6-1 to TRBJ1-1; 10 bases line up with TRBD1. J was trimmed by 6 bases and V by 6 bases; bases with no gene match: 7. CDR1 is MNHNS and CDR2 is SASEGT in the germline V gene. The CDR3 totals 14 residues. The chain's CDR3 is CASSPTGGSSEAFF. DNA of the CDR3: TGTGCCAGCAGCCCGACAGGGGGCTCTTCTGAAGCTTTCTTT.

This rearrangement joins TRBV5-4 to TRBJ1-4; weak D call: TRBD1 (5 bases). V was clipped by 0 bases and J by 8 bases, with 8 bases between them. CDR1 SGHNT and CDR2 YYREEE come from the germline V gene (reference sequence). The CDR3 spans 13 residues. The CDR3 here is CASSLGGEEKLFF. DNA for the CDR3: TGTGCCAGCAGCTTGGGGGGGGAGGAAAAACTGTTTTTT.

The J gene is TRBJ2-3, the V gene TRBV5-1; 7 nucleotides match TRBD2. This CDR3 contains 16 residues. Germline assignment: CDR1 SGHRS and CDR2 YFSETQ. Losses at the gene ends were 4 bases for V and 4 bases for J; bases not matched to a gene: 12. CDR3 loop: CASSTSGALGADTQYF. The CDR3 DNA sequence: TGCGCCAGCAGCACGAGCGGGGCCCTCGGTGCAGATACGCAGTATTTT.

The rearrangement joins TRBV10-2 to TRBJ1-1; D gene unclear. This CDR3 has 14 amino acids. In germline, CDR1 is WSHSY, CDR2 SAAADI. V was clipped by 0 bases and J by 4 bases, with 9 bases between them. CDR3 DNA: TGCGCCAGCAGTGAGTCGCCAGTCATCACTGAAGCTTTCTTT. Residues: CASSESPVITEAFF.

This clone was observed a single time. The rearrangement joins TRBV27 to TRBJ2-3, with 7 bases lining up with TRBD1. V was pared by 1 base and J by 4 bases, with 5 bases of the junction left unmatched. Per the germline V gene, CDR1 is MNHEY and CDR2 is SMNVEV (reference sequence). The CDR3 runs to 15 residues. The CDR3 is CASSLWDSSSDTQYF. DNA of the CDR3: TGTGCCAGCAGTTTATGGGACAGTAGCTCAGATACGCAGTATTTT.